This TCR beta chain was identified in a study of tumor-infiltrating lymphocytes in oesophageal squamous cell carcinoma. V was pared by 2 bases and J by 9 bases, with 7 bases of the junction left unmatched. Germline CDR1 and CDR2: SGHVS and FNYEAQ. The CDR3 runs 15 residues. TCRdb reprocessed the PCR reads via MiXCR and lists one record per CDR3 protein. This sample has 15,000 to 20,000 distinct CDR3 sequences; 44% occur once, and the top ten carry about 42%. The specimen was blood. J is TRBJ2-4 and V is TRBV7-6, with 10 bases matching TRBD2. This receptor was taken from a female donor with esophageal squamous cell carcinoma. The CDR3 region is CASSLSSGGLGIQYF. CDR3 nucleotide sequence: TGTGCCAGCAGCTTATCTAGCGGGGGCCTGGGCATTCAGTACTTC.